These T cell receptor beta chains were read from a single sample in a study of blood T cells in healthy people across ages. A single record per CDR3 protein comes from TCRdb applying MiXCR to the 5' RACE reads. The sample lists 870,000 or so distinct CDR3 sequences, under 30% seen once, with 17% in the top ten. Sequenced: blood. These receptor sequences come from a woman older than 75 in good health. The CDR3 runs from the conserved cysteine through the conserved F or W. Fields, in order: V gene, clone size, D gene, J gene, CDR3 protein, CDR3 DNA. D genes are given only for firm matches. Part of the rows lack a size; the others show once, few, many or a class for expanded clones.

V: TRBV6-6; size: many; D: NA; J: TRBJ2-5; CDR3: CASSYEGEGETQYF; DNA: TGTGCCAGCAGTTACGAGGGAGAGGGAGAGACCCAGTACTTC
V: TRBV5-1; size: NA; D: NA; J: TRBJ2-4; CDR3: CASSLGLTAARSIQYF; DNA: TGCGCCAGCAGCTTGGGTCTAACTGCGGCCAGAAGCATTCAGTACTTC
V: TRBV6-2/TRBV6-3; size: many; D: NA; J: TRBJ1-2; CDR3: CASSYTGNYGYTF; DNA: TGTGCCAGCAGTTACACAGGGAACTATGGCTACACCTTC
V: TRBV28; size: many; D: NA; J: TRBJ2-7; CDR3: CASRPPGISVLVQQYF; DNA: TGTGCCAGCAGACCTCCGGGGATTTCCGTCTTGGTCCAGCAGTACTTC
V: TRBV7-3; size: NA; D: NA; J: TRBJ2-3; CDR3: CASSLVGSGLDTQYF; DNA: TGTGCCAGCAGCCTGGTCGGGTCCGGCCTAGATACGCAGTATTTT
V: TRBV3-1; size: many; D: NA; J: TRBJ2-1; CDR3: CASSQETLGNEQFF; DNA: TGTGCCAGCAGCCAAGAAACCCTAGGCAATGAGCAGTTCTTC
V: TRBV7-2; size: few; D: TRBD2; J: TRBJ2-2; CDR3: CASSRSGGLNTGELFF; DNA: TGTGCCAGCAGCCGGAGCGGGGGCTTAAACACCGGGGAGCTGTTTTTT
V: TRBV28; size: few; D: NA; J: TRBJ1-2; CDR3: CASRRTLGYGYTF; DNA: TGTGCCAGCCGGCGGACTTTGGGCTATGGCTACACCTTC
V: TRBV20-1; size: many; D: NA; J: TRBJ2-6; CDR3: CSARRGSGANVLTF; DNA: TGCAGTGCTCGGAGGGGCTCTGGGGCCAACGTCCTGACTTTC
V: TRBV6-2/TRBV6-3; size: NA; D: NA; J: TRBJ2-5; CDR3: CASIGQTSQGTQYF; DNA: TGTGCCAGCATAGGACAGACCTCCCAGGGGACCCAGTACTTC
V: TRBV30; size: few; D: NA; J: TRBJ1-1; CDR3: CAWIRVNTEAFF; DNA: TGTGCCTGGATACGGGTTAACACTGAAGCTTTCTTT
V: TRBV7-8; size: few; D: NA; J: TRBJ2-5; CDR3: CASSLASTGQETQYF; DNA: TGTGCCAGCAGCTTAGCCTCGACAGGCCAAGAGACCCAGTACTTC
V: TRBV15; size: few; D: TRBD1; J: TRBJ1-4; CDR3: CATSTRQGHNEKLFF; DNA: TGTGCCACCAGCACGAGACAGGGTCATAATGAAAAACTGTTTTTT
V: TRBV20-1; size: many; D: TRBD1; J: TRBJ1-2; CDR3: CSARVRGRGYTF; DNA: TGCAGTGCTAGAGTCAGGGGGCGAGGCTACACCTTC
V: TRBV7-2; size: many; D: NA; J: TRBJ2-1; CDR3: CASSMKSSYNEQFF; DNA: TGTGCCAGCAGCATGAAGAGCTCCTACAATGAGCAGTTCTTC
V: TRBV7-9; size: many; D: TRBD1; J: TRBJ2-3; CDR3: CASSPWTGGTDTQYF; DNA: TGTGCCAGCAGCCCCTGGACAGGGGGAACAGATACGCAGTATTTT
V: TRBV20-1; size: few; D: TRBD2; J: TRBJ2-5; CDR3: CSAFLAGQNNEQYF; DNA: TGCAGTGCTTTTCTAGCGGGGCAAAACAATGAGCAGTACTTC
V: TRBV11-1; size: few; D: NA; J: TRBJ1-6; CDR3: CASSLAPRANSPLHF; DNA: TGTGCCAGCAGCTTAGCGCCCAGGGCCAATTCACCCCTCCACTTT
V: TRBV27; size: NA; D: TRBD1; J: TRBJ1-2; CDR3: CASSLMSQGAYGGYTF; DNA: TGTGCCAGCAGTTTAATGTCCCAGGGGGCGTATGGAGGCTACACCTTC
V: TRBV5-1; size: few; D: NA; J: TRBJ1-2; CDR3: CASSWMGGDGYTF; DNA: TGCGCCAGCAGCTGGATGGGGGGGGATGGCTACACCTTC
V: TRBV20-1; size: NA; D: NA; J: TRBJ2-5; CDR3: CSARGRRLQETQYF; DNA: TGCAGTGCTAGAGGTCGCAGGTTACAAGAGACCCAGTACTTC
V: TRBV7-2; size: NA; D: TRBD1; J: TRBJ1-2; CDR3: CASSFAGGAEGYTF; DNA: TGTGCCAGCAGCTTTGCAGGGGGCGCGGAAGGCTACACCTTC
V: TRBV4-3; size: many; D: TRBD2; J: TRBJ2-1; CDR3: CASSQGETSVDEQFF; DNA: TGCGCCAGCAGCCAAGGGGAGACTAGCGTCGATGAGCAGTTCTTC
V: TRBV6-1; size: many; D: NA; J: TRBJ2-7; CDR3: CASSEEMGRRSSYEQYF; DNA: TGTGCCAGCAGTGAAGAGATGGGCAGACGGAGCTCCTACGAGCAGTACTTC
V: TRBV7-2; size: NA; D: TRBD2; J: TRBJ2-7; CDR3: CASSNSGGKSYEQYF; DNA: TGTGCCAGCAGCAATAGCGGGGGGAAATCCTACGAGCAGTACTTC
V: TRBV5-1; size: many; D: TRBD2; J: TRBJ2-3; CDR3: CASSGPKAGLGTDTQYF; DNA: TGCGCCAGCAGCGGACCAAAAGCGGGGCTAGGCACAGATACGCAGTATTTT
V: TRBV7-2; size: many; D: TRBD2; J: TRBJ2-3; CDR3: CASSFDSGANTDTQYF; DNA: TGTGCCAGCAGCTTCGATAGCGGGGCGAACACAGATACGCAGTATTTT
V: TRBV12-3/TRBV12-4; size: NA; D: TRBD2; J: TRBJ2-3; CDR3: CASRRLAVSADTQYF; DNA: TGTGCCAGCAGAAGACTAGCGGTGAGCGCAGATACGCAGTATTTT
V: TRBV4-3; size: NA; D: NA; J: TRBJ1-4; CDR3: CASSQDTAGEGKLFF; DNA: TGCGCCAGCAGCCAAGATACGGCAGGGGAAGGAAAACTGTTTTTT
V: TRBV20-1; size: NA; D: TRBD2; J: TRBJ2-1; CDR3: CSAGGLAGPRYNEQFF; DNA: TGCAGTGCTGGAGGACTAGCGGGGCCGAGGTACAATGAGCAGTTCTTC
V: TRBV18; size: few; D: NA; J: TRBJ2-3; CDR3: CASSPRQGNTDTQYF; DNA: TGTGCCAGCTCACCACGCCAGGGGAACACAGATACGCAGTATTTT
V: TRBV7-9; size: many; D: TRBD1; J: TRBJ1-2; CDR3: CASSQTGTGTGGYTF; DNA: TGTGCCAGCAGCCAAACCGGGACAGGGACGGGGGGCTACACCTTC
V: TRBV14; size: NA; D: NA; J: TRBJ2-6; CDR3: CASSRGRNVLTF; DNA: TGTGCCAGCAGCCGTGGACGGAATGTCCTGACTTTC
V: TRBV7-2; size: few; D: NA; J: TRBJ2-2; CDR3: CASSLVMGAGELFF; DNA: TGTGCCAGCAGCTTAGTGATGGGCGCCGGGGAGCTGTTTTTT
V: TRBV20-1; size: many; D: TRBD2; J: TRBJ2-3; CDR3: CSARKAQTSGTDTQYF; DNA: TGCAGTGCTAGAAAGGCGCAGACTAGCGGCACAGATACGCAGTATTTT
V: TRBV5-1; size: NA; D: NA; J: TRBJ2-4; CDR3: CASSLSQGNVQLAKNIQYF; DNA: TGCGCCAGCAGCTTGTCTCAGGGGAACGTCCAGCTAGCCAAAAACATTCAGTACTTC
V: TRBV7-2; size: many; D: TRBD2; J: TRBJ2-7; CDR3: CASSLGELAGVTYEQYF; DNA: TGTGCCAGCAGCTTAGGTGAACTAGCGGGGGTAACCTACGAGCAGTACTTC
V: TRBV7-2; size: few; D: TRBD2; J: TRBJ2-2; CDR3: CASSPLPGGSNTGELFF; DNA: TGTGCCAGCAGCCCGCTCCCGGGGGGTTCGAACACCGGGGAGCTGTTTTTT
V: TRBV24-1; size: once; D: NA; J: TRBJ2-2; CDR3: CATSDPGHRTGGLFF; DNA: TGTGCCACCAGTGATCCGGGACACCGGACCGGGGGGCTGTTTTTT
V: TRBV9; size: NA; D: NA; J: TRBJ2-1; CDR3: CASSVALGLYNEQFF; DNA: TGTGCCAGCAGCGTTGCCCTGGGACTCTACAATGAGCAGTTCTTC
V: TRBV12-3/TRBV12-4; size: NA; D: NA; J: TRBJ1-1; CDR3: CASSPRGHTEAFF; DNA: TGTGCCAGCAGCCCTAGGGGACACACTGAAGCTTTCTTT
V: TRBV11-2; size: many; D: NA; J: TRBJ2-7; CDR3: CASSSTVTSYEQYF; DNA: TGTGCCAGCAGCTCGACAGTGACCTCCTACGAGCAGTACTTC
V: TRBV20-1; size: NA; D: NA; J: TRBJ2-2; CDR3: CSARDRGRSNTGELFF; DNA: TGCAGTGCTAGAGATCGGGGACGGTCGAACACCGGGGAGCTGTTTTTT
V: TRBV7-2; size: many; D: NA; J: TRBJ1-2; CDR3: CASSSYGGAGYTF; DNA: TGTGCCAGCAGTAGTTACGGGGGGGCTGGCTACACCTTC
V: TRBV6-1; size: many; D: TRBD1; J: TRBJ2-7; CDR3: CASSERTGPGVEQYF; DNA: TGTGCCAGCAGTGAAAGGACAGGCCCTGGCGTCGAGCAGTACTTC